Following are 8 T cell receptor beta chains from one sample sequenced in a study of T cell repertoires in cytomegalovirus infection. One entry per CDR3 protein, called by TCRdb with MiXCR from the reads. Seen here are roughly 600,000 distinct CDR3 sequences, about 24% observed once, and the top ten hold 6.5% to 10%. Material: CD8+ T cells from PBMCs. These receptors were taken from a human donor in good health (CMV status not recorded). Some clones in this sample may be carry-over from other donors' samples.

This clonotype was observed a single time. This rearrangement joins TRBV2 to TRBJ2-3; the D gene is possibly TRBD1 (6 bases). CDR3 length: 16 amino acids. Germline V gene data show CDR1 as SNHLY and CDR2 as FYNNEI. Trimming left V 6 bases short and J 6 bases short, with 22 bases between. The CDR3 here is CASRGASAADRDTQYF. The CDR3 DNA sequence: TGTGCCAGCAGAGGGGCAAGCGCCGCCGACAGGGATACGCAGTATTTT.

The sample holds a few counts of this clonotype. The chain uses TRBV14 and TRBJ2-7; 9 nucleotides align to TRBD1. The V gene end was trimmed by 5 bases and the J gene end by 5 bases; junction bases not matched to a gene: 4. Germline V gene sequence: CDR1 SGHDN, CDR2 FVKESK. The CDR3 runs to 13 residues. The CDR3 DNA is TGTGCCAGCAGCTCAGGACAGGGGCACGAGCAGTACTTC. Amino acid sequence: CASSSGQGHEQYF. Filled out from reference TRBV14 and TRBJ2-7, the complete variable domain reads EAGVTQFPSHSVIEKGQTVTLRCDPISGHDNLYWYRRVMGKEIKFLLHFVKESKQDESGMPNNRFLAERTGGTYSTLKVQPAELEDSGVYFCASSSGQGHEQYFGPGTRLTVT.

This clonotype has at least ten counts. The CDR3 nucleotides are TGTGCCAGCAGCCCTTGGATGACTTCCCTGGAGACCCAGTACTTC. Its translation: CASSPWMTSLETQYF. The chain combines TRBV14 with TRBJ2-5; D is unclear. The CDR3 runs to 15 residues. The germline V and J ends were trimmed by 4 bases and 5 bases, with 17 bases remaining between them. Germline V gives CDR1 SGHDN, CDR2 FVKESK.

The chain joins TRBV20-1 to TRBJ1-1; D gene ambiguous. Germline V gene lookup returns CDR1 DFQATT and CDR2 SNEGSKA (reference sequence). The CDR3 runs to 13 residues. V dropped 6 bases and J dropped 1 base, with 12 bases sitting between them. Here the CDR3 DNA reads TGCAGTGCCCCCCCCGACGGGAACACTGAAGCTTTCTTT. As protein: CSAPPDGNTEAFF.

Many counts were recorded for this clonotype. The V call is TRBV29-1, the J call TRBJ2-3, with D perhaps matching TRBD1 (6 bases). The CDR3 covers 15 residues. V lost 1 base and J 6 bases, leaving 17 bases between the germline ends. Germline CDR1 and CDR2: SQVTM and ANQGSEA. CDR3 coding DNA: TGCAGCGTTGAAGTAAGGGGGAATCCCCAGGATACGCAGTATTTT. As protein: CSVEVRGNPQDTQYF.

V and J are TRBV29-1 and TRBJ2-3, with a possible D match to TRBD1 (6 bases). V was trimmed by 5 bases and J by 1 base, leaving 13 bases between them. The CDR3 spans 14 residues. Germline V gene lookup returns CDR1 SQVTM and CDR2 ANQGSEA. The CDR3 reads CSVSGARGTDTQYF. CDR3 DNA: TGCAGCGTTTCAGGGGCCCGAGGCACAGATACGCAGTATTTT.

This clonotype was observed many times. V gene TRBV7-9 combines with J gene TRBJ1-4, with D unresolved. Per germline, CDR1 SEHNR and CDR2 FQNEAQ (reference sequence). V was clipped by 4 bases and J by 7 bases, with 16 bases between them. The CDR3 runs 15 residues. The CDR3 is CASSSRTAFGEKLFF. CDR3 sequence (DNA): TGTGCCAGCAGCTCCCGGACGGCTTTCGGTGAAAAACTGTTTTTT.

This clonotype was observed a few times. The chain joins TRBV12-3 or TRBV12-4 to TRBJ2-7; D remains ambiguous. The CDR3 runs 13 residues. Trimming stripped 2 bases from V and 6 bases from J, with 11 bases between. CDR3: CASSLRYGLEQYV. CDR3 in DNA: TGTGCCAGCAGTTTAAGGTACGGTCTCGAGCAGTACGTC.